This T cell receptor (beta chain) was recovered during a study of immune characterization of retroperitoneal liposarcoma. Trimming took 0 bases from V and 3 from J, leaving 11 bases between them. From germline, CDR1 is WSHSY and CDR2 SAAADI. The CDR3 is 15 amino acids. MiXCR, run by TCRdb on the PCR reads, gives a single entry per CDR3 protein. The data hold 7,700 or so distinct CDR3 sequences, with under 30% observed a single time. V gene TRBV10-2 combines with J gene TRBJ1-1; D ambiguous. The TCR sequence derives from a male donor with retroperitoneal liposarcoma. The sample comprised blood. For the CDR3, the DNA is TGCGCCAGCAGTGAGTCGGCGGTGGAGGACACTGAAGCTTTCTTT. It codes for CASSESAVEDTEAFF.